This entry features one T cell receptor (beta chain) sequence. The antigen this receptor binds is unknown. Base qualities are missing; no much larger clone stands one base away. These data are taken from a study of T cell repertoires in aging, cancer and after chemotherapy (dated by TCRdb to the late 2010s). Study-wide context: The donors fell into six age groups ranging from 30 or younger to 70 or older, and each group had at least three individuals. Paired pre- and post-chemotherapy samples in the hematological group came from chronic lymphocytic leukemia patients treated with fludarabine- or bendamustine-based regimens. In total, the full dataset held some 8.2 million TCR reads. Peripheral blood TCR beta repertoires from healthy donors and cancer patients were profiled to examine immunoaging and T cell reconstitution after chemotherapy. Alongside around 98 healthy donors serving as a reference group, the cohort included approximately 220 cancer patients, of whom more than 90 had hematological cancers and 120 to 130 had solid cancers. What the research found in general, with its limitations: In both cancer cohorts, the median generation probability rose over the chemotherapy interval, which suggests that the repertoire was reconstituted through rebound thymic output. Hematological cancer patients had infiltration of lymphoid organs, and this infiltration may itself impair thymic emigration or peripheral T cell expansion. According to the authors, the repertoire data do not permit conclusions about immunological memory after chemotherapy. Untreated patients with hematological or solid cancers showed significantly lower blood TCR diversity and higher clonality than age-matched healthy donors. In healthy donors, the decline in TCR diversity with age was mainly explained by loss of richness, whereas in cancer patients loss of evenness was also found to contribute.

The germline ends are 9 bases apart after V is trimmed by 1 base and J by 0 bases. The CDR3 spans 15 residues, from the cysteine through the phenylalanine. Only the CDR3 DNA is retained, 45 bases long and in frame from the first base. CDR1 and CDR2 are drawn from the germline V gene (reference sequence): MNHEY, SMNVEV. Genomic DNA extracted from peripheral blood, rather than sorted cells or RNA, was used as the source for amplification of TCR beta rearrangements. Rearranged TRB sequences spanning V, D and J segments were amplified in a multiplex touch-down PCR with a mixed TRB-A/B primer pool. Illumina adapters and sample indices were added to the amplicons in two consecutive PCR reactions performed with Phusion HS II polymerase. After gel purification with the NucleoSpin Gel and PCR Clean-up kit, the amplicons were checked using Qubit and an Agilent 2100 Bioanalyzer. The libraries were sequenced on an Illumina MiSeq with 600-cycle, single-indexed, paired-end runs. The study's processing was this. TRB sequences were processed with MiXCR versions 2.12 and 3.0.5. Each unique CDR3 nucleotide sequence was counted as one clone, and only productive sequences with at least two reads were retained. Shannon diversity, evenness, clonality (one minus evenness), and alpha-parameterized diversity profiles from alpha 0 to 5 were included as repertoire metrics. The IGoR algorithm was used to calculate generation probabilities of clones in the paired pre- and post-chemotherapy samples. The public reads were run again by TCRdb, first through fastp at Q25 and then through MiXCR, and only productive beta chains were kept. Each record represents a unique CDR3 protein, reported with the most common genes and DNA among its rows. These V and J calls originate from TCRdb's pipeline instead of the authors' own analysis. The sample yields some 5,000 distinct CDR3 sequences; roughly a quarter were counted once. Of the sample, about 4.8% is held by the ten largest clones.

The TCR sequence derives from a human donor with a blood cancer. This receptor chain uses TRBV27 and TRBJ1-1; no D gene call is confident. Sample: blood. The DNA sequence is as follows: TGTGCCAGCAGTTTATACTCTGGGATGAACACTGAAGCTTTCTTT. This yields the protein CASSLYSGMNTEAFF.